Following are 28 T cell receptor beta chains from one sample sequenced in a study of read filtering for tumor transcriptome and immune sequencing. This library used roughly 400 ng RNA and molecular barcoded adaptors spanning alpha/delta and beta/gamma chains. In TCRdb, the reads were re-called with MiXCR into one record per CDR3 protein. The sample holds over 90,000 distinct CDR3 sequences, roughly 21% seen once. Source material: a population of CD138-negative cells sorted from bone marrow. These receptors were collected from a donor at least 40 years old with multiple myeloma.

There are a few counts of this clonotype. V is TRBV7-2 and J is TRBJ2-4; the D is unclear. This CDR3 spans 17 amino acids. Trimming cost V 1 base and J 0 bases, with 13 bases left between them. Per the germline V gene, CDR1 is SGHTA and CDR2 is FQGNSA. CDR3 sequence reads: CASSLDSAALAKNIQYF. The CDR3 nucleotides are TGTGCCAGCAGCTTAGACTCGGCAGCTTTAGCCAAAAACATTCAGTACTTC.

Regarding this clonotype: A much larger clone differs by one base, so this may be a read error. The gene calls are TRBV2 and TRBJ2-3; D is possibly TRBD2 (5 bases). In germline, CDR1 is SNHLY, CDR2 FYNNEI. The CDR3 spans 14 residues. Trimming removed 0 bases from V and 6 bases from J, with 10 bases in between. The CDR3 DNA reads as TGTGCCAGCAGTGAAGCGCTTTCGGGGGATACGCAGTATTTT. Amino acid sequence: CASSEALSGDTQYF. The full variable domain, rest sourced from reference TRBV2 and TRBJ2-3, is EPEVTQTPSHQVTQMGQEVILRCVPISNHLYFYWYRQILGQKVEFLVSFYNNEISEKSEIFDDQFSVERPDGSNFTLKIRSTKLEDSAMYFCASSEALSGDTQYFGPGTRLTVL.

This clonotype was recorded at least ten times. The V call is TRBV5-1, the J call TRBJ2-7; D is unresolved. This CDR3 is built from 13 residues. Germline CDR1 is SGHRS and CDR2 is YFSETQ. Trimming took 1 base from V and 2 from J, leaving 7 bases between them. Here the CDR3 DNA reads TGCGCCAGCAGCTTGACCCGTGCCTACGAGCAGTACTTC. It encodes CASSLTRAYEQYF.

This clonotype was counted a few times. V is TRBV5-1 and J is TRBJ2-1, with TRBD2 matching 8 bases. There are 16 residues in the CDR3. V lost 0 bases and J lost 4; bases outside the gene matches: 6. The V gene's germline CDR1 is SGHRS and CDR2 YFSETQ. CDR3 loop: CASSLAILADYNEQFF. Written as DNA, the CDR3 is TGCGCCAGCAGCTTGGCGATACTAGCGGATTACAATGAGCAGTTCTTC.

In this sample, this clonotype turned up many times. This chain joins TRBV3-1 and TRBJ2-1; tentative D call: TRBD2 (6 bases). V was shortened by 4 bases and J by 4 bases, with 11 bases between the two germline ends. Germline V gene data show CDR1 as LGHDT and CDR2 as YNNKEL (reference sequence). This CDR3 has 14 amino acids. The CDR3 DNA follows: TGTGCCAGCAGCCCACGGCGGGGTTACAATGAGCAGTTCTTC. As protein: CASSPRRGYNEQFF.

The chain carries TRBV7-9 and TRBJ1-3; tentatively, D is TRBD1 (5 bases). The ends were cut back, 6 bases at V and 0 bases at J, with 15 bases in the middle. Looked up from germline, CDR1 is SEHNR and CDR2 is FQNEAQ (reference sequence). The length of the CDR3 is 16 residues. The CDR3 loop is CASRSLGVYSGNTIYF. The CDR3 DNA reads as TGTGCCAGCAGAAGCCTAGGGGTTTACTCTGGAAACACCATATATTTT.

With regard to this clonotype: A much larger clone sits a single nucleotide away, making a read error possible. The chain employs TRBV28 and TRBJ2-7, with a weak D call TRBD2 (6 bases). This CDR3 has 13 residues. Germline V gene sequence: CDR1 MDHEN, CDR2 SYDVKM. The DNA of the CDR3 is TGTGCCAGCAGTTCGCGGGGCTACCACGAGCTGTACTTC. Protein: CASSSRGYHELYF.

Concerning this clonotype: This is likely an artifact of a read error, given a far larger clone one base away. The J gene is TRBJ2-1, the V gene TRBV7-9, with 7 positions matching TRBD1. The germline CDR1 and CDR2 sequences are SEHNR and FQNEAQ (reference sequence). The trim removed 5 bases at V and 7 bases at J, leaving 2 bases unmatched. The CDR3 runs to 12 residues. In nucleotides, the CDR3 is TGTGCCAGCAGCGTACAGGGGAATGAGCAGTTCTTC. This sequence encodes CASSVQGNEQFF.

This clonotype was counted many times. The chain couples TRBV9 to TRBJ2-1; tentatively, D is TRBD1 (6 bases). The germline gives CDR1 SGDLS, CDR2 YYNGEE. This CDR3 is built from 16 residues. Trimming shortened V by 1 base and J by 4 bases, and 15 bases separated the two germline ends. The CDR3 nucleotides are TGTGCCAGCAGCGTATTTCCCGGACAGCTTTACAATGAGCAGTTCTTC. Its protein product is CASSVFPGQLYNEQFF.

This clonotype showed up many times. The V gene is TRBV7-9, the J gene TRBJ2-7, with D unclear. The CDR3 has 14 amino acids. Germline V gene lookup returns CDR1 SEHNR and CDR2 FQNEAQ (reference sequence). V was cut by 1 base and J by 3 bases, with 10 bases left in between. This chain's CDR3 is CASSLGGQSYEQYF. CDR3 in DNA: TGTGCCAGCAGCTTAGGAGGCCAGAGCTACGAGCAGTACTTC.

At least ten counts were recorded for this clonotype. The chain uses TRBV2 and TRBJ1-2, with no clear D. The V gene's germline CDR1 is SNHLY and CDR2 FYNNEI. The CDR3 runs 11 residues. Trimming took off 1 base at V and 7 bases at J, with 4 bases between the two ends. CDR3 in DNA: TGTGCCAGCAGTGAAGAAGTTGGCTACACCTTC. Its protein is CASSEEVGYTF.

There are a few counts of this clonotype. The rearrangement uses TRBV4-2 and TRBJ2-7, with a weak D call TRBD2 (6 bases). Germline V lookup: CDR1 LGHNA, CDR2 YNFKEQ. CDR3 size: 16 residues. V was shortened by 0 bases and J by 0 bases, with 12 bases between the two germline ends. This CDR3 is CASSQDTSFSSYEQYF. The CDR3 coding sequence is TGTGCCAGCAGCCAAGATACTAGCTTCAGCTCCTACGAGCAGTACTTC.

Ten or more counts support this clonotype. V usage is TRBV12-3 or TRBV12-4 and J usage is TRBJ1-6, with 7 bases aligning to TRBD1. The CDR3 is made up of 14 amino acids. The V and J ends lost 5 bases and 9 bases, in that order; junction bases with no gene match: 7. This chain's CDR3 is CASSAQGQSSPLHF. DNA of the CDR3: TGTGCCAGCAGTGCCCAGGGACAGAGTTCACCCCTCCACTTT.

Remarks on this clonotype: A much larger clone sits a single nucleotide away, making a read error possible. Written as DNA, the CDR3 is TGTGCCAGCAGCTTAGGACGGATCCAAGAGACCCAGTACTTC. Encoded protein: CASSLGRIQETQYF. This rearrangement joins TRBV7-9 to TRBJ2-5, with no clear D. Germline V gene lookup returns CDR1 SEHNR and CDR2 FQNEAQ (reference sequence). V lost 1 base, J lost 1 base, and 7 bases lay in between. The CDR3 extends over 14 amino acids.

This clonotype was seen at least ten times. The rearrangement links TRBV18 to TRBJ2-1, with D hard to call. With 3 bases removed from V and 0 bases from J, the gap between germline ends came to 9 bases. The CDR3 covers 15 residues. The germline V gene encodes CDR1 KGHSH and CDR2 LQKENI. As DNA, the CDR3 is TGTGCCAGCTCACCCTGGGAAAGCTCCTACAATGAGCAGTTCTTC. The encoded protein is CASSPWESSYNEQFF. The full variable domain, its missing parts supplied by reference TRBV18 and TRBJ2-1, is NAGVMQNPRHLVRRRGQEARLRCSPMKGHSHVYWYRQLPEEGLKFMVYLQKENIIDESGMPKERFSAEFPKEGPSILRIQQVVRGDSAAYFCASSPWESSYNEQFFGPGTRLTVL.

V and J are TRBV3-1 and TRBJ1-1; 10 bases match TRBD1. CDR1 LGHDT and CDR2 YNNKEL come from the germline V gene (reference sequence). This CDR3 region has 14 residues. After removal of 4 bases from V and 4 bases from J, the junction contained 3 bases not matched to a gene. CDR3 sequence: CASSRRDRGTEAFF. CDR3 nucleotides: TGTGCCAGCAGCCGGAGGGACAGGGGCACTGAAGCTTTCTTT.

The chain joins TRBV4-1 to TRBJ1-2, with 7 bases lining up with TRBD1. The CDR3 consists of 13 residues. V lost 3 bases to trimming and J lost 8 bases; unmatched junction nucleotides: 6. Germline CDR1 MGHRA, CDR2 YSYEKL. DNA for the CDR3: TGCGCCAGCAGCCAGACAGGGTCTAACGGCTACACCTTC. Amino acid sequence: CASSQTGSNGYTF.

This clonotype was picked up many times. The chain employs TRBV20-1 and TRBJ2-6; no definite D call. Germline CDR1 is DFQATT and CDR2 is SNEGSKA (reference sequence). The CDR3 spans 15 residues. Trimming took off 1 base at V and 4 bases at J, with 11 bases between the two ends. CDR3 bases: TGCAGTGCTAGAGTAGGAAGGGCCGGGGCCAACGTCCTGACTTTC. This sequence encodes CSARVGRAGANVLTF.

As concerns this clonotype: Sequence at one end of the junction differs from germline and may be a read error. The genes are TRBV3-1 and TRBJ2-1; 9 bases are shared with TRBD2. Germline V gene data show CDR1 as LGHDT and CDR2 as YNNKEL (reference sequence). The CDR3 runs to 15 residues. The CDR3 DNA reads TGTGCCAGAAGCCCTTTTTGGACTAGCGTCAATGTGCAGTTCTTC. Its protein product is CARSPFWTSVNVQFF.

As for this clonotype: With a much larger clone just one base away, this may be a read error. The CDR3 here is CASSSRRQAYNQPQHF. In DNA form, the CDR3 reads TGTGCCAGCAGTTCCCGTCGACAGGCGTACAATCAGCCCCAGCATTTT. The genes are TRBV28 and TRBJ1-5, with TRBD1 as a possible D gene (6 bases). The length of the CDR3 is 16 residues. V lost 4 bases to trimming and J lost 3 bases, with 16 bases between them. Germline CDR1 is MDHEN and CDR2 is SYDVKM.

There are a few counts of this clonotype. The chain joins TRBV2 to TRBJ1-1; tentative D call: TRBD1 (5 bases). The germline V and J ends were trimmed by 7 bases and 2 bases, with 14 bases remaining between them. This CDR3 is 14 amino acids long. From germline, CDR1 is SNHLY and CDR2 FYNNEI. The CDR3 sequence: CASKLRGLNTEAFF. CDR3 sequence (DNA): TGTGCCAGCAAGCTCCGGGGCCTTAACACTGAAGCTTTCTTT.

V and J are TRBV2 and TRBJ2-6; the match to TRBD1 covers 7 bases. Germline assignment: CDR1 SNHLY and CDR2 FYNNEI. The length of the CDR3 is 14 residues. J gave up 1 base and V 9 bases, and 3 bases lay outside the gene matches. CDR3 DNA sequence: TGTGCCAGACAACAGGGGTCTGGGGCCAACGTCCTGACTTTC. This gives the protein CARQQGSGANVLTF.

This clonotype appeared many times. This chain uses TRBV10-3 with TRBJ1-1; 7 nucleotides agree with TRBD1. This CDR3 has 15 amino acids. CDR1 and CDR2 (germline): ENHRY, SYGVKD. V shed 3 bases, J shed 4 bases, and the junction held 8 bases outside the gene matches. This CDR3 reads CAISDVGGEGTEAFF. Written as DNA, the CDR3 is TGTGCCATCAGTGATGTAGGGGGCGAAGGCACTGAAGCTTTCTTT.

A few counts support this clonotype. A junction end diverges from the germline sequence, so it may reflect a read error. The V and J genes are TRBV3-1 and TRBJ2-7; 8 bases line up with TRBD1. Germline V gene sequence: CDR1 LGHDT, CDR2 YNNKEL (reference sequence). This CDR3 contains 14 residues. In DNA, the CDR3 is TGTGCCGGCAGCCGGATTGGACAGGGCTACGAGCAGTACTTC. Translated: CAGSRIGQGYEQYF.

This clonotype was recorded at least ten times. The V call is TRBV10-2, the J call TRBJ2-1; 12 bases align to TRBD2. There are 15 residues in the CDR3. Per the germline V gene, CDR1 is WSHSY and CDR2 is SAAADI. V trimming: 0 bases; J trimming: 8 bases; junction bases outside the gene matches: 2. DNA for the CDR3: TGCGCCAGCAGTGAGTCCCTAGCGGGGGGGGATGAGCAGTTCTTC. This codes for CASSESLAGGDEQFF.

This clonotype was recorded at least ten times. The chain combines TRBV7-9 with TRBJ1-4; possibly TRBD1 for D (5 bases). Germline CDR1 reads SEHNR; CDR2 reads FQNEAQ (reference sequence). V was pared by 1 base and J by 2 bases, with 8 bases between. This CDR3 comprises 15 residues. CDR3 nucleotide sequence: TGTGCCAGCAGCTTAGGTGGACACACTAATGAAAAACTGTTTTTT. It encodes CASSLGGHTNEKLFF.

A note on this clonotype: Relative to the germline gene, one junction end is altered; a read error may explain this. This rearrangement joins TRBV5-5 to TRBJ2-1; tentative D call: TRBD2 (6 bases). Germline V gene lookup returns CDR1 SGHKS and CDR2 YYEKEE (reference sequence). CDR3 length equals 15 residues. Here the CDR3 reads CTSSPGLGRVNEQFF. The CDR3 bases are TGTACCAGCAGCCCGGGACTGGGGCGGGTGAATGAGCAGTTCTTC.

The chain employs TRBV2 and TRBJ1-5; D is unresolved. The CDR3 has 14 residues. V was cut by 0 bases and J by 4 bases, with 7 bases left in between. CDR1 SNHLY and CDR2 FYNNEI come from the germline V gene. CDR3 sequence: CASSEASRNQPQHF. The CDR3 DNA is TGTGCCAGCAGTGAAGCGTCCCGGAATCAGCCCCAGCATTTT.